Here is one T cell receptor (beta chain) with its context. Sequenced by immunoSEQ multiplex PCR; TCRdb stores in-frame clones only, minus some. The table includes 140,000 to 150,000 clones, roughly nine tenths detected once. This sample stems from a study of T cell responses to AZD1222 COVID-19 vaccine. V shed 1 base and J 3 bases; nucleotides not matched to a gene: 7. This CDR3 contains 16 residues. CDR1 and CDR2 (germline): SGHVS, FQNEAQ. Sequencing was performed on peripheral blood, taken 28 days after the second AZD1222 dose. The origin of this receptor is an adult who received the AZD1222 COVID-19 vaccine. This chain joins TRBV7-8 and TRBJ2-7; 9 nucleotides line up with TRBD2. The CDR3 nucleotides read TGTGCCAGCAGCTTAGTTCGGGCTAGCGGGAACTACGAGCAGTACTTC. It is translated as CASSLVRASGNYEQYF.